The following is a T cell receptor (beta chain) sequence with its context. One end of the junction fails to match germline, which may point to a read error. This sample is part of a study of cytomegalovirus exposure and HLA in healthy donors. CDR3 length: 14 residues. Germline V lookup: CDR1 MNHNS, CDR2 SASEGT. The PCR was carried out with 60 Vbeta primers and 13 Jbeta primers. The table came from immunoSEQ multiplex PCR; TCRdb's copy has only in-frame clones and leaves some out. The repertoire holds 52,000 or so clones, with 70% to 80% as singletons. This rearrangement joins TRBV6-1 to TRBJ2-7, with 7 bases that match TRBD1. Sequences were obtained from PBMCs. This receptor was identified in a female donor in good health and CMV-seronegative. CDR3 residues: CASSHRGSSHEQYF. For the CDR3, the DNA is TGTGCCAGCAGCCACAGGGGTTCCTCCCACGAGCAGTACTTC.